This passage covers 18 T cell receptor beta chains from one sample sequenced in a study of T cells in Graves' hyperthyroidism and ophthalmopathy. Template material for amplifying TCR beta CDR3 regions consisted of RNA transcripts. A first-round RT-PCR of the TCR CDR3 used the HTBI primer set. Via MiXCR, TCRdb re-called the multiplex PCR reads, giving one row per CDR3 protein. This table holds 300,000 to 400,000 distinct CDR3 sequences, 18% found once. Sequencing used blood. The receptors here all came from a woman aged 45-65 years with Graves' hyperthyroidism.

This clonotype has just a few counts. The V call is TRBV4-1, the J call TRBJ1-1; possible D gene TRBD1, 5 bases. The CDR3 consists of 15 residues. The germline gives CDR1 MGHRA, CDR2 YSYEKL. Trimming cost V 4 bases and J 5 bases, with 17 bases left between them. The CDR3 bases are TGCGCCAGCAGCCTCCTCGACAGACCCAATACTGAAGCTTTCTTT. Its translation: CASSLLDRPNTEAFF.

This chain joins TRBV5-1 and TRBJ1-2; a weak D match, TRBD1 (5 bases). The length of the CDR3 is 12 residues. Germline-derived CDR1 and CDR2 are SGHRS and YFSETQ. V dropped 0 bases and J dropped 7 bases, with 7 bases sitting between them. CDR3 residues: CASSLGDFGYTF. In DNA form, the CDR3 reads TGCGCCAGCAGCTTGGGGGACTTTGGCTACACCTTC. Combining the CDR3 with reference TRBV5-1 and TRBJ1-2 gives the whole variable domain KAGVTQTPRYLIKTRGQQVTLSCSPISGHRSVSWYQQTPGQGLQFLFEYFSETQRNKGNFPGRFSGRQFSNSRSEMNVSTLELGDSALYLCASSLGDFGYTFGSGTRLTVV.

Only a few counts were recorded for this clonotype. V usage is TRBV28 and J usage is TRBJ1-6; 10 nucleotides line up with TRBD1. Trimming took 11 bases from V and 5 from J; bases not matched to a gene: 3. The CDR3 runs 13 residues. Germline lookup yields CDR1 MDHEN and CDR2 SYDVKM. The CDR3: CAAGQGNNSPLHF. The DNA of the CDR3 is TGTGCCGCGGGACAGGGGAATAATTCACCCCTCCACTTT. Full variable domain (outside the CDR3, taken from reference TRBV28 and TRBJ1-6): DVKVTQSSRYLVKRTGEKVFLECVQDMDHENMFWYRQDPGLGLRLIYFSYDVKMKEKGDIPEGYSVSREKKERFSLILESASTNQTSMYLCAAGQGNNSPLHFGNGTRLTVT.

V gene TRBV27 combines with J gene TRBJ2-1; 7 positions agree with TRBD2. The ends lost 8 bases at V and 6 bases at J; junction bases unmatched: 7. Germline CDR1 and CDR2: MNHEY and SMNVEV (reference sequence). This CDR3 comprises 13 residues. In DNA form, the CDR3 reads TGTGCCAGCGGACTAGTTCTTCGCAATGAGCAGTTCTTC. Translation gives CASGLVLRNEQFF.

This clonotype was recorded many times. J is TRBJ1-1 and V is TRBV2; perhaps TRBD1 as D (5 bases). This CDR3 has 13 amino acids. Germline V lookup: CDR1 SNHLY, CDR2 FYNNEI. Trimming took off 6 bases at V and 5 bases at J, with 13 bases between the two ends. CDR3 protein: CASRTSGGTEAFF. CDR3 sequence (DNA): TGTGCCAGCAGGACCTCCGGGGGGACTGAAGCTTTCTTT.

J is TRBJ1-2 and V is TRBV28; D unresolved. Germline values: CDR1 MDHEN, CDR2 SYDVKM. V shed 4 bases and J shed 5 bases, with 11 bases lying between them. There are 13 residues in the CDR3. DNA for the CDR3: TGTGCCAGCAGTTATATGGCAGAGTATGGCTACACCTTC. It translates to CASSYMAEYGYTF.

This clonotype was counted between two and nine times. This chain joins TRBV19 and TRBJ1-2; D is unclear. This CDR3 spans 14 amino acids. Trimming left V 3 bases short and J 1 base short, with 9 bases between. Germline V CDR1 and CDR2: LNHDA, SQIVND (reference sequence). CDR3 in amino acids: CASSIPQVNYGYTF. CDR3 DNA sequence: TGTGCCAGTAGTATCCCGCAGGTTAACTATGGCTACACCTTC. Looking up the rest from reference TRBV19 and TRBJ1-2 gives the full variable domain: DGGITQSPKYLFRKEGQNVTLSCEQNLNHDAMYWYRQDPGQGLRLIYYSQIVNDFQKGDIAEGYSVSREKKESFPLTVTSAQKNPTAFYLCASSIPQVNYGYTFGSGTRLTVV.

This clonotype occurred many times. This rearrangement joins TRBV3-1 to TRBJ2-1; 7 nucleotides line up with TRBD2. The CDR3 totals 15 residues. Germline V gives CDR1 LGHDT, CDR2 YNNKEL (reference sequence). With V trimmed by 1 base and J by 0 bases, 0 bases remained unmatched. CDR3 region: CASSQGLASYNEQFF. For the CDR3, the DNA is TGTGCCAGCAGCCAAGGACTAGCCTCCTACAATGAGCAGTTCTTC.

This chain uses TRBV7-3 with TRBJ2-7; TRBD2 matches at 11 bases. V shed 6 bases, J shed 6 bases, and the junction held 10 bases outside the gene matches. Germline loops: CDR1 SGHTA, CDR2 FQGTGA. This CDR3 spans 15 amino acids. Here the CDR3 reads CASRTGTSGYLEQYF. DNA of the CDR3: TGTGCCAGCAGGACGGGGACTAGCGGTTACCTCGAGCAGTACTTC.

The rearrangement links TRBV20-1 to TRBJ2-1, with 16 bases identical to TRBD2. Germline values: CDR1 DFQATT, CDR2 SNEGSKA (reference sequence). This CDR3 contains 18 residues. V trimming: 2 bases; J trimming: 2 bases; junction bases outside the gene matches: 6. In DNA form, the CDR3 reads TGCAGTGCTAGACCCGGGACTAGCGGGGGGGCTGCCTACAATGAGCAGTTCTTC. The encoded protein is CSARPGTSGGAAYNEQFF.

In this sample, this clonotype turned up a few times. The rearrangement joins TRBV15 to TRBJ2-3; D not certain. Between the trimmed V and J ends, which lost 5 bases and 6 bases, there was a span of 12 bases. The length of the CDR3 is 13 residues. CDR1 and CDR2 from the germline V gene are LNHNV and YYDKDF (reference sequence). The CDR3 loop reads CATSLRAADTQYF. In nucleotides, the CDR3 is TGTGCCACCAGCTTACGGGCCGCGGATACGCAGTATTTT.

This clonotype has ten or more counts. The genes are TRBV11-3 and TRBJ1-1; D is possibly TRBD1 (6 bases). Trimming cost V 5 bases and J 0 bases, with 10 bases left between them. CDR1 and CDR2 from the germline V gene are SGHNT and YENEEA. The CDR3 covers 14 residues. CDR3: CASSHGGMNTEAFF. In nucleotides, the CDR3 is TGTGCCAGCAGCCACGGGGGCATGAACACTGAAGCTTTCTTT. The whole variable domain, filled in from reference TRBV11-3 and TRBJ1-1, reads EAGVVQSPRYKIIEKKQPVAFWCNPISGHNTLYWYLQNLGQGPELLIRYENEEAVDDSQLPKDRFSAERLKGVDSTLKIQPAELGDSAVYLCASSHGGMNTEAFFGQGTRLTVV.

This clonotype has only a few counts. The chain uses TRBV7-3 and TRBJ2-5; the match to TRBD2 covers 11 bases. Trimming took 5 bases from V and 3 from J; bases not matched to a gene: 5. Germline assignment: CDR1 SGHTA and CDR2 FQGTGA. This CDR3 contains 15 residues. CDR3 nucleotides: TGTGCCAGCAGCCCATCGGGACTAGCGGAAGAGACCCAGTACTTC. Translation: CASSPSGLAEETQYF.

The genes are TRBV7-2 and TRBJ1-1; no firm D call. The CDR3 extends over 17 amino acids. Trimming left V 4 bases short and J 3 bases short, with 21 bases between. Germline V gene lookup returns CDR1 SGHTA and CDR2 FQGNSA. The CDR3 protein is CASSSRTRQSWDTEAFF. The CDR3 bases are TGTGCCAGCAGCTCAAGGACCAGGCAATCTTGGGACACTGAAGCTTTCTTT.

The V gene is TRBV20-1, the J gene TRBJ2-7, with 10 bases identical to TRBD2. The CDR3 extends over 14 amino acids. Germline-derived CDR1 and CDR2 are DFQATT and SNEGSKA (reference sequence). With 3 bases clipped from V and 2 bases from J, the junction kept 4 bases outside the gene matches. CDR3 sequence (DNA): TGCAGTGCTAGGACTAGCGGGTCTACCTACGAGCAGTACTTC. This gives the protein CSARTSGSTYEQYF.

The J gene is TRBJ2-2, the V gene TRBV7-2; 7 bases map to TRBD2. Per germline, CDR1 SGHTA and CDR2 FQGNSA. V was pared by 2 bases and J by 6 bases, with 3 bases of the junction left unmatched. The CDR3 extends over 14 amino acids. The CDR3 DNA is TGTGCCAGCAGCTTACTAGCGGTAGCCGGGGAGCTGTTTTTT. This gives the protein CASSLLAVAGELFF.

In its sample, this clonotype was seen many times. As DNA, the CDR3 is TGCAGTGCTAGACGGCAATCCTACAATGAGCAGTTCTTC. Protein: CSARRQSYNEQFF. The genes are TRBV20-1 and TRBJ2-1, with no clear D. The V end was cut by 2 bases, the J end by 1 base, with 6 bases between. Per the germline V gene, CDR1 is DFQATT and CDR2 is SNEGSKA (reference sequence). The CDR3 has 13 residues.

The chain uses TRBV11-1 and TRBJ1-2, with a possible D match to TRBD1 (5 bases). Trimming took 2 bases from V and 7 from J, leaving 14 bases between them. The germline V gene encodes CDR1 SGHAT and CDR2 FQDESV (reference sequence). The CDR3 sequence is 14 residues long. The chain's CDR3 is CASSLQGSDCGYTF. The DNA of the CDR3 is TGTGCCAGCAGCTTACAGGGTTCGGACTGTGGCTACACCTTC.